The 22 T cell receptor beta chains presented below share a single source sample, sequenced in a study of blood T cell repertoires in COVID-19. TCRdb's copy holds only in-frame clones and misses some; the assay was immunoSEQ multiplex PCR. The sample carries 100,000 to 150,000 clones, 65% to 85% recorded once. Material: peripheral blood. These receptor sequences come from an elderly woman with acute or convalescent COVID-19.

The J gene is TRBJ2-5, the V gene TRBV21-1; the DNA was not used to check the table's D call, TRBD2. TRBV21-1 is annotated as a pseudogene. This CDR3 is built from 18 residues. CDR3 loop: CASSKTLAGLAGVETQYF. The DNA of the CDR3 is TGTGCCAGCAGCAAAACCCTCGCCGGACTAGCGGGAGTAGAGACCCAGTACTTC.

V gene TRBV3-1 (or the pseudogene TRBV3-2) combines with J gene TRBJ2-1; 9 nucleotides agree with TRBD2. CDR1 is LGHDT, CDR2 YNNKEL, per germline (reference sequence). The V and J ends lost 2 bases and 6 bases, in that order; junction bases with no gene match: 8. This CDR3 is 16 amino acids long. For the CDR3, the DNA is TGTGCCAGCAGCCAACCTGGCGGGGGGGCACTCAATGAGCAGTTCTTC. This codes for CASSQPGGGALNEQFF.

The rearrangement uses TRBV5-1 and TRBJ1-3, with TRBD1 matching 8 bases. In germline, CDR1 is SGHRS, CDR2 YFSETQ. V gave up 2 bases and J gave up 4 bases; unmatched junction bases: 8. The CDR3 consists of 16 residues. The CDR3 here is CASSFALTGGGNTIYF. The CDR3 DNA sequence: TGCGCCAGCAGCTTCGCTCTCACAGGGGGAGGAAACACCATATATTTT. Supplemented by reference TRBV5-1 and TRBJ1-3, the full variable domain reads KAGVTQTPRYLIKTRGQQVTLSCSPISGHRSVSWYQQTPGQGLQFLFEYFSETQRNKGNFPGRFSGRQFSNSRSEMNVSTLELGDSALYLCASSFALTGGGNTIYFGEGSWLTVV.

The gene calls are TRBV9 and TRBJ2-2; D is possibly TRBD2 (5 bases). The CDR3 has 15 residues. Deletions cut 4 bases from V and 6 bases from J, with 16 bases between. Germline CDR1 is SGDLS and CDR2 is YYNGEE. CDR3 region: CASSPRDGHSGELFF. In DNA form, the CDR3 reads TGTGCCAGCAGCCCACGGGATGGTCATTCCGGGGAGCTGTTTTTT.

The rearrangement joins TRBV19 to TRBJ2-1, with TRBD2 as a possible D gene (6 bases). The CDR3 contains 13 residues. V was shortened by 4 bases and J by 10 bases, with 14 bases between the two germline ends. CDR1 LNHDA and CDR2 SQIVND come from the germline V gene (reference sequence). CDR3 region: CASSSGIGLEQFF. CDR3 nucleotides: TGTGCCAGTAGTAGCGGGATTGGCTTGGAGCAGTTCTTC.

A single count supports this clone. The chain combines TRBV3-1 (or the pseudogene TRBV3-2) with TRBJ2-7; maybe TRBD2 (6 bases). Germline V CDR1 and CDR2: LGHDT, YNNKEL (reference sequence). This CDR3 has 13 residues. The V end lost 3 bases, the J end lost 6 bases, and 12 bases lay between the germline ends. The CDR3 loop reads CASSHPGVSEQYF. The CDR3 DNA is TGTGCCAGCAGCCACCCGGGGGTATCCGAGCAGTACTTC.

V usage is TRBV27 and J usage is TRBJ1-6; perhaps TRBD1 as D (5 bases). The V gene's germline CDR1 is MNHEY and CDR2 SMNVEV (reference sequence). The CDR3 loop spans 14 amino acids. The V end lost 10 bases, the J end lost 3 bases, and 13 bases lay between the germline ends. The CDR3 coding sequence is TGTGCCACAGGATGGGGGGGCTATAATTCACCCCTCCACTTT. Translation gives CATGWGGYNSPLHF.

The J gene is TRBJ2-5, the V gene TRBV10-2; D is perhaps TRBD1 (5 bases). The length of the CDR3 is 14 residues. Trimming left V 5 bases short and J 5 bases short, with 15 bases between. Germline CDR1 and CDR2: WSHSY and SAAADI. The CDR3 DNA sequence: TGCGCCAGCAGTTTGAGGACAACAGAGGAGACCCAGTACTTC. Protein sequence: CASSLRTTEETQYF.

The chain employs TRBV6-2 or TRBV6-3 and TRBJ1-2; 10 bases line up with TRBD1. Per the germline V gene, CDR1 is MNHEY and CDR2 is SVGEGT. After removal of 2 bases from V and 3 bases from J, the junction contained 6 bases not matched to a gene. This CDR3 spans 16 amino acids. The CDR3 region has the DNA TGTGCCAGCAGTTACGAGGAGGGGACAGGGGACTATGGCTACACCTTC. Amino acids: CASSYEEGTGDYGYTF.

This clone was picked up one time. The V call is TRBV15, the J call TRBJ2-3; D is possibly TRBD2 (6 bases). Germline V lookup: CDR1 LNHNV, CDR2 YYDKDF (reference sequence). This CDR3 comprises 16 residues. The germline V and J ends were trimmed by 7 bases and 7 bases, with 24 bases remaining between them. CDR3 sequence: CATNLRGSGARNTQYF. CDR3 nucleotide sequence: TGTGCCACCAACTTGAGAGGGTCGGGAGCCCGGAATACGCAGTATTTT.

The V and J genes are TRBV19 and TRBJ2-5, with 9 bases lining up with TRBD1. The germline V gene has CDR1 LNHDA and CDR2 SQIVND (reference sequence). V lost 5 bases and J lost 4; bases outside the gene matches: 8. The CDR3 has 15 amino acids. The CDR3 spells CASSHRDRAVETQYF. CDR3 DNA: TGTGCCAGTAGTCACCGGGACAGGGCGGTAGAGACCCAGTACTTC.

The rearrangement joins TRBV30 to TRBJ2-3; TRBD1 aligns across 9 bases. The germline V gene encodes CDR1 GTSNPN and CDR2 SVGIG (reference sequence). V was pared by 2 bases and J by 6 bases, with 6 bases of the junction left unmatched. The CDR3 loop spans 14 amino acids. This chain's CDR3 is CAWSPGQGRDTQYF. In DNA, the CDR3 is TGTGCCTGGAGTCCAGGACAGGGGAGGGATACGCAGTATTTT. Full variable domain (rest looked up from reference TRBV30 and TRBJ2-3): SQTIHQWPATLVQPVGSPLSLECTVEGTSNPNLYWYRQAAGRGLQLLFYSVGIGQISSEVPQNLSASRPQDRQFILSSKKLLLSDSGFYLCAWSPGQGRDTQYFGPGTRLTVL.

This chain connects TRBV14 to TRBJ2-7; 7 nucleotides line up with TRBD1. The CDR3 contains 15 residues. Germline assignment: CDR1 SGHDN and CDR2 FVKESK. Germline trimming cut 4 bases from V and 2 bases from J; bases unmatched to any gene: 8. The CDR3 region has the DNA TGTGCCAGCAGCCTGACCGGGACAGCTACCTACGAGCAGTACTTC. Translation gives CASSLTGTATYEQYF.

The chain combines TRBV6-1 with TRBJ2-1, with 7 nucleotides matching TRBD1. V was clipped by 4 bases and J by 4 bases; unmatched bases: 10. The germline gives CDR1 MNHNS, CDR2 SASEGT. CDR3 size: 16 residues. The chain's CDR3 is CASSAPGTDIYNEQFF. The DNA for the CDR3 is TGTGCCAGCAGTGCCCCCGGGACAGATATTTACAATGAGCAGTTCTTC.

This clone was seen repeatedly, ten times or more. The genes are TRBV6-2 or TRBV6-3 and TRBJ1-6; 9 nucleotides agree with TRBD1. V shed 2 bases and J 10 bases; nucleotides not matched to a gene: 9. CDR1 and CDR2 (germline): MNHEY, SVGEGT. The CDR3 runs 16 residues. The CDR3 DNA reads as TGTGCCAGCAGTTACCGGACAGGGGCCTTCCCATCACCCCTCCACTTT. Its protein is CASSYRTGAFPSPLHF.

The gene calls are TRBV5-1 and TRBJ2-7; the D gene is possibly TRBD2 (6 bases). V was pared by 3 bases and J by 1 base, with 17 bases between. CDR3 size: 16 residues. Germline loops: CDR1 SGHRS, CDR2 YFSETQ. CDR3 sequence: CASSWGDVAQSYEQYF. CDR3 nucleotides: TGCGCCAGCAGCTGGGGGGATGTGGCCCAGTCCTACGAGCAGTACTTC.

CDR3 sequence: CASSSYRGGKQYF. For the CDR3, the DNA is TGTGCCAGCAGTTCCTACAGGGGGGGCAAGCAGTACTTC. The V call is TRBV6-2 or TRBV6-3, the J call TRBJ2-7, with a possible D match to TRBD1 (8 bases). Trimming cost V 4 bases and J 8 bases, with 15 bases left between them. Germline assignment: CDR1 MNHEY and CDR2 SVGEGT. The CDR3 covers 13 residues.

The rearrangement links TRBV2 to TRBJ2-1; D is perhaps TRBD1 (5 bases). Germline-derived CDR1 and CDR2 are SNHLY and FYNNEI. Trimming cost V 6 bases and J 0 bases, with 15 bases left between them. The CDR3 has 16 amino acids. CDR3 sequence reads: CASREWGGLSYNEQFF. The CDR3 DNA is TGTGCCAGCAGAGAGTGGGGCGGTCTCTCCTACAATGAGCAGTTCTTC.

A single count supports this clone. The rearrangement uses TRBV6-5 and TRBJ2-7; D is uncertain. V was trimmed by 6 bases and J by 4 bases, leaving 13 bases between them. Germline values: CDR1 MNHEY, CDR2 SVGAGI. This CDR3 comprises 13 residues. The CDR3 reads CASRRDNSYEQYF. The CDR3 DNA sequence: TGTGCCAGCAGGCGTGACAACTCATACGAGCAGTACTTC.

The chain carries TRBV7-2 and TRBJ1-1; the match to TRBD1 covers 8 bases. CDR1 is SGHTA and CDR2 is FQGNSA in the germline V gene. The CDR3 consists of 13 residues. Trimming removed 0 bases from V and 12 bases from J; junction bases left unmatched: 6. CDR3 in amino acids: CASSLARQGASFF. The CDR3 DNA reads as TGTGCCAGCAGCTTAGCGCGGCAGGGGGCGTCTTTCTTT.

This chain uses TRBV18 with TRBJ1-3; the match to TRBD1 covers 12 bases. Germline CDR1 and CDR2: KGHSH and LQKENI. The CDR3 extends over 18 amino acids. The J segment lost 4 bases and the V segment lost 2 bases, leaving 9 bases of the junction unmatched. CDR3 coding DNA: TGTGCCAGCTCACCAACATACTCCGGGACAGGGGGCGGAAACACCATATATTTT. Its translation is CASSPTYSGTGGGNTIYF.

V and J are TRBV20-1 and TRBJ2-1; unclear D gene. The CDR3 is 11 residues long. Per germline, CDR1 DFQATT and CDR2 SNEGSKA (reference sequence). V was trimmed by 3 bases and J by 6 bases, leaving 6 bases between them. CDR3 DNA sequence: TGCAGTGCTAGGGCAAGCAATGAGCAGTTCTTC. Translating gives CSARASNEQFF.